Each of the 8 T cell receptor beta chains below was sequenced from the same sample in a study of vaccination effects on CD4 cells after COVID-19. The method was immunoSEQ multiplex PCR; TCRdb's version includes in-frame clones alone and lacks a portion of them. This sample has around 79,000 clones, with approximately 81% found just once. Which antigens these TCRs recognize remains unknown. Viral peptide pool expansion of antigen-specific CD4+ T cells preceded sequencing in the ViraFEST assay. Researchers isolated CD4+ T cells once roughly nine days of culture had elapsed. This specimen consisted of CD4+ T cells from PBMCs cultured with HCoV-229E spike peptides, obtained before COVID-19 vaccination. These receptors were taken from a human donor who received a COVID-19 vaccine.

The chain uses TRBV27 and TRBJ1-1, with D perhaps TRBD1 (5 bases). The CDR3 length is 14 residues. CDR1 and CDR2 from the germline V gene are MNHEY and SMNVEV (reference sequence). Trimming stripped 5 bases from V and 6 bases from J, with 16 bases between. Here the CDR3 DNA reads TGTGCCAGCAGTCCACGGGGGTCGAGGGCTGAAGCTTTCTTT. Translating it yields CASSPRGSRAEAFF.

J is TRBJ1-2 and V is TRBV29-1, with D unresolved. Trimming stripped 4 bases from V and 7 bases from J, with 10 bases between. The CDR3 loop spans 11 amino acids. Germline V lookup: CDR1 SQVTM, CDR2 ANQGSEA. CDR3 residues: CSVAGPGGYTF. CDR3 nucleotides: TGCAGCGTTGCCGGGCCCGGTGGCTACACCTTC.

The chain links TRBV6-4 to TRBJ2-1; D perhaps matches TRBD2 (5 bases). The germline CDR1 and CDR2 sequences are MRHNA and SNTAGT. CDR3 length equals 13 residues. Trimming left V 4 bases short and J 2 bases short, with 6 bases between. The CDR3 DNA is TGTGCCAGCAGTGCCGGGACCTACAATGAGCAGTTCTTC. It specifies CASSAGTYNEQFF.

This rearrangement joins TRBV7-2 to TRBJ2-5; 7 bases map to TRBD2. In germline, CDR1 is SGHTA, CDR2 FQGNSA. The CDR3 is made up of 16 amino acids. V lost 3 bases and J lost 0; bases outside the gene matches: 7. The CDR3 reads CASSFGGGAHQETQYF. In DNA form, the CDR3 reads TGTGCCAGCAGCTTTGGGGGGGGAGCCCACCAAGAGACCCAGTACTTC.

The rearrangement links TRBV25-1 to TRBJ2-5; TRBD1 agrees at 7 bases. Trimming removed 3 bases from V and 1 base from J; junction bases left unmatched: 8. The CDR3 has 16 amino acids. Germline assignment: CDR1 MGHDK and CDR2 SYGVNS. CDR3 loop: CASSDPRQGPQETQYF. CDR3 nucleotide sequence: TGTGCCAGCAGTGACCCCCGACAGGGCCCCCAAGAGACCCAGTACTTC.

The chain joins TRBV6-5 to TRBJ1-1; maybe TRBD1 (5 bases). CDR1 is MNHEY and CDR2 is SVGAGI in the germline V gene. The CDR3 spans 14 residues. The V gene lost 0 bases and the J gene lost 1 base, with 6 bases spanning the gap. The CDR3 sequence: CASSYSDRNTEAFF. In DNA, the CDR3 is TGTGCCAGCAGTTACTCCGACAGGAACACTGAAGCTTTCTTT.

The V and J genes are TRBV9 and TRBJ2-1; D is undetermined. The germline V gene has CDR1 SGDLS and CDR2 YYNGEE. This CDR3 spans 13 amino acids. V was shortened by 0 bases and J by 7 bases, with 8 bases between the two germline ends. The DNA for the CDR3 is TGTGCCAGCAGCGTAGCCCTAACTAATGAGCAGTTCTTC. It codes for CASSVALTNEQFF.

Here the CDR3 reads CASMWSGSTTEAFF. CDR3 bases: TGTGCCAGCATGTGGTCGGGGTCGACGACTGAAGCTTTCTTT. V is TRBV2 and J is TRBJ1-1; D gene unclear. Trimming stripped 7 bases from V and 5 bases from J, with 17 bases between. CDR1 is SNHLY and CDR2 is FYNNEI in the germline V gene. This CDR3 comprises 14 residues.